The clone carrying this T cell receptor (beta chain) was seen a handful of times. These data belong to a study of blood T cell repertoires in COVID-19. Study details: Italy, Spain and the United States were the sources of the convalescent and acute COVID-19 samples. Sources were T cells, B-cell-depleted T cells, or PBMCs; the material itself was cDNA or gDNA.

This CDR3 spans 13 amino acids. Per the germline V gene, CDR1 is SGHAT and CDR2 is FQNNGV. V gave up 0 bases and J gave up 7 bases, with 9 bases separating them. Original data processing: It was from reference gene primer amplification that nucleated cell counts were estimated. The repertoire was sequenced with immunoSEQ multiplex PCR; TCRdb's copy has only in-frame clones and lacks some. V, J and clone size derive from that table, while D and trimming were established from the DNA sequence. The sample lists about 80,000 clones; approximately 78% were seen once. The sequenced sample consisted of peripheral blood. The chain joins TRBV11-2 to TRBJ1-1; D uncertain. The origin of this receptor is a woman in her 70s with acute or convalescent COVID-19. The CDR3 is CASSLESAGEAFF. The CDR3 nucleotides are TGTGCCAGCAGCTTAGAGAGTGCAGGTGAAGCTTTCTTT.